A selection of T cell receptor beta chains follows, all from one sample in a study of blood T cell repertoires in COVID-19. The assay was immunoSEQ multiplex PCR, and TCRdb's table has in-frame clones only and misses some. Among roughly 250,000 clones listed, roughly nine tenths were seen once. The sequenced material came from PBMCs or T cells enriched from blood (not recorded which). The receptors stem from a woman in her thirties with acute COVID-19. Each CDR3 is given with its conserved first and last residue. Each record gives: V gene, clone size, J gene, D gene, CDR3 protein, CDR3 DNA. The D gene is left open where the match is weak. The size field is filled for only some rows; it gives once, few, many or a size class.

TRBV10-3	-	TRBJ2-3	-	CAISGGRRGSGTDTQYF	TGTGCCATCAGTGGAGGGCGTCGCGGGTCCGGCACAGATACGCAGTATTTT
TRBV28	-	TRBJ1-6	-	CASSLDSSYNSPLHF	TGTGCCAGCAGTCTGGACAGTTCCTATAATTCACCCCTCCACTTT
TRBV4-1	-	TRBJ1-2	-	CASSQVTGQLYGYTF	TGCGCCAGCAGCCAAGTCACCGGACAGTTATATGGCTACACCTTC
TRBV28	-	TRBJ1-6	TRBD1	CASSLTGDNSPLHF	TGTGCCAGCAGTTTAACAGGGGATAATTCACCCCTCCACTTT
TRBV7-9	-	TRBJ2-5	TRBD2	CASSSTLAGETQYF	TGTGCCAGCAGCTCCACTCTAGCGGGGGAGACCCAGTACTTC
TRBV5-4	-	TRBJ1-1	TRBD1	CASSPGQAVVFFSEAFF	TGTGCCAGCAGCCCCGGACAGGCGGTCGTTTTTTTTTCTGAAGCTTTCTTT
TRBV12-3/TRBV12-4	-	TRBJ1-2	-	CASTMAEGYGYTF	TGTGCCAGCACCATGGCCGAGGGCTATGGCTACACCTTC
TRBV2	-	TRBJ2-3	-	CASSDSLVTDTQYF	TGTGCCAGCAGTGATTCCCTAGTCACAGATACGCAGTATTTT
TRBV19	-	TRBJ1-5	TRBD1	CASSSGQGGWGNQPQHF	TGTGCCAGTAGTTCCGGACAGGGTGGATGGGGCAATCAGCCCCAGCATTTT
TRBV7-9	-	TRBJ1-5	TRBD1	CASSLGTGTENQPQHF	TGTGCCAGCAGCTTAGGGACCGGGACAGAAAATCAGCCCCAGCATTTT
TRBV11-1	-	TRBJ2-7	TRBD1	CASSLAPGQGYEQYF	TGTGCCAGCAGCTTAGCTCCGGGACAGGGGTACGAGCAGTACTTC
TRBV11-2	-	TRBJ2-7	TRBD1	CASLRDRDHEQYF	TGTGCCAGCCTCCGGGACAGGGACCACGAGCAGTACTTC
TRBV9	-	TRBJ2-1	-	CASSVDPAQTGFGGQFF	TGTGCCAGCAGCGTAGATCCGGCACAAACGGGGTTCGGAGGGCAGTTCTTC
TRBV24-1	-	TRBJ2-2	TRBD2	CATSDTGLAGRGGELFF	TGTGCCACCAGTGATACGGGACTAGCGGGACGCGGCGGGGAGCTGTTTTTT
TRBV2	-	TRBJ1-2	TRBD1	CASSVDRGYGYTF	TGTGCCAGCAGTGTTGACAGGGGCTATGGCTACACCTTC
TRBV9	-	TRBJ2-1	-	CASSPRDLYNEQFF	TGTGCCAGCAGCCCCCGGGACTTATACAATGAGCAGTTCTTC
TRBV11-2	-	TRBJ1-4	-	CASSLGSGNEKLFF	TGTGCCAGCAGCCTGGGCTCTGGTAATGAAAAACTGTTTTTT
TRBV27	few	TRBJ2-1	TRBD2	CASRGGGKYNEQFF	TGTGCCAGCAGGGGGGGAGGGAAATACAATGAGCAGTTCTTC
TRBV6-5	-	TRBJ2-7	-	CASSYSGPFVYEQYF	TGTGCCAGCAGTTACTCTGGGCCATTTGTCTACGAGCAGTACTTC
TRBV11-3	-	TRBJ1-1	TRBD1	CASSLGSVGQGPNTEAFF	TGTGCCAGCAGCTTAGGTTCCGTGGGACAGGGACCAAACACTGAAGCTTTCTTT
TRBV7-9	-	TRBJ1-3	-	CASSAYRSGNTIYF	TGTGCCAGCAGCGCGTATCGGTCTGGAAACACCATATATTTT